Listed below are T cell receptor beta chains from one sample, sequenced in a study of T cell responses to AZD1222 COVID-19 vaccine. Produced via immunoSEQ multiplex PCR; TCRdb's table is partial and in-frame only. In the table there are 150,000 to 180,000 clones, roughly 90% of which are singletons. This material consisted of peripheral blood, taken 28 days after the second AZD1222 dose. The source is an adult who received the AZD1222 COVID-19 vaccine. The CDR3 runs from the conserved cysteine through the conserved F or W. A D gene is named only where the DNA matches it firmly. Some rows have no size entry. The others give once, few or many, or a class for an expanded clone.

cdr3_aa | cdr3_nt | clone_size | d_call | j_call | v_call
CASSPEGGHITDTQYF | TGTGCCAGCTCACCGGAGGGGGGACATATCACAGATACGCAGTATTTT | NA | NA | TRBJ2-3 | TRBV18
CASSLGGQGYYGYTF | TGCGCCAGCAGCTTGGGTGGACAGGGGTACTATGGCTACACCTTC | NA | TRBD1 | TRBJ1-2 | TRBV5-1
CASSQDEALGGYEQYF | TGTGCCAGCAGCCAAGATGAGGCGTTGGGGGGCTACGAGCAGTACTTC | NA | NA | TRBJ2-7 | TRBV3-1/TRBV3-2
CAWSVQRNTEAFF | TGTGCCTGGAGTGTACAGCGGAACACTGAAGCTTTCTTT | NA | NA | TRBJ1-1 | TRBV30
CASSLFGYGYTF | TGTGCCAGCAGTCTCTTTGGCTATGGCTACACCTTC | NA | NA | TRBJ1-2 | TRBV28
CASSPGQGRAEAFF | TGTGCCAGCAGCCCTGGACAGGGGCGCGCTGAAGCTTTCTTT | NA | TRBD1 | TRBJ1-1 | TRBV7-2
CASSWGGAVEKLFF | TGTGCCAGCAGCTGGGGTGGGGCGGTTGAAAAACTGTTTTTT | NA | NA | TRBJ1-4 | TRBV7-9
CASSPPASETTEQFF | TGTGCCAGCTCACCACCAGCGTCCGAGACTACTGAGCAGTTCTTC | NA | NA | TRBJ2-1 | TRBV18
CASSLIVAGTYNEQFF | TGTGCCAGCAGCCTCATCGTAGCGGGCACCTACAATGAGCAGTTCTTC | NA | TRBD2 | TRBJ2-1 | TRBV9
CASSSRVDEQYF | TGCGCCAGCAGCTCAAGAGTAGACGAGCAGTACTTC | NA | NA | TRBJ2-7 | TRBV4-1
CASSYPGSNQPQHF | TGTGCCAGCAGCTATCCAGGGAGCAATCAGCCCCAGCATTTT | NA | NA | TRBJ1-5 | TRBV7-9
CASSQDSNTYEQYF | TGTGCCAGCAGCCAAGACAGTAATACCTACGAGCAGTACTTC | NA | NA | TRBJ2-7 | TRBV9
CASSLNLETQYF | TGTGCCAGCAGCCTGAACCTAGAGACCCAGTACTTC | NA | NA | TRBJ2-5 | TRBV6-2/TRBV6-3
CAWRARQDNSNQPQHF | TGTGCCTGGAGGGCTAGACAGGATAATAGCAATCAGCCCCAGCATTTT | NA | NA | TRBJ1-5 | TRBV30
CAVGGGTGDTQYF | TGTGCCGTGGGCGGCGGGACGGGAGATACGCAGTATTTT | NA | NA | TRBJ2-3 | TRBV6-5
CASRPTGTGTGELFF | TGTGCCAGTAGGCCAACCGGGACCGGCACCGGGGAGCTGTTTTTT | NA | NA | TRBJ2-2 | TRBV19
CASSFASYNEQFF | TGTGCCAGCAGCTTTGCTAGCTACAATGAGCAGTTCTTC | few | NA | TRBJ2-1 | TRBV5-4
CASSDESEVSYEQYF | TGTGCCAGCAGCGACGAATCAGAGGTGTCCTACGAGCAGTACTTC | NA | NA | TRBJ2-7 | TRBV5-6
CALEYSYTEAFF | TGTGCCTTAGAATACAGTTACACTGAAGCTTTCTTT | NA | NA | TRBJ1-1 | TRBV30
CASSPTGVDYGYTF | TGTGCCAGCAGCCCGACAGGGGTGGACTATGGCTACACCTTC | NA | TRBD1 | TRBJ1-2 | TRBV7-9
CASRTGHEQYF | TGTGCCAGCAGGACAGGCCACGAGCAGTACTTC | NA | NA | TRBJ2-7 | TRBV6-6
CASSPERVMNTEAFF | TGCGCCAGCAGTCCAGAGAGGGTGATGAACACTGAAGCTTTCTTT | NA | NA | TRBJ1-1 | TRBV10-1
CASSWGGTSSTGELFF | TGTGCCAGTAGTTGGGGGGGCACCTCGAGCACCGGGGAGCTGTTTTTT | NA | NA | TRBJ2-2 | TRBV19
CASSDTGLTGELFF | TGTGCCAGCAGTGATACCGGGTTAACCGGGGAGCTGTTTTTT | once | NA | TRBJ2-2 | TRBV2
CASSDDRTQGEKLFF | TGTGCCAGCAGTGATGACAGGACACAGGGTGAAAAACTGTTTTTT | NA | NA | TRBJ1-4 | TRBV6-4
CASSHPPITGELFF | TGTGCCAGCAGTCACCCGCCTATAACCGGGGAGCTGTTTTTT | NA | NA | TRBJ2-2 | TRBV28
CASSVGSLGDEQYF | TGTGCCAGCAGCGTAGGCTCTCTTGGTGACGAGCAGTACTTC | once | NA | TRBJ2-7 | TRBV9
CASGQGFGQPQHF | TGTGCCAGCGGACAGGGGTTTGGTCAGCCCCAGCATTTT | NA | TRBD1 | TRBJ1-5 | TRBV7-2
CASRRTGSKNTGELFF | TGTGCCAGCAGAAGGACAGGGAGTAAGAACACCGGGGAGCTGTTTTTT | NA | TRBD1 | TRBJ2-2 | TRBV7-9
CASSVAMGQGGTGELFF | TGTGCCAGCAGCGTAGCTATGGGACAGGGTGGGACCGGGGAGCTGTTTTTT | NA | TRBD1 | TRBJ2-2 | TRBV9
CASAGLAGEVGELFF | TGTGCCAGTGCCGGACTAGCGGGAGAGGTTGGGGAGCTGTTTTTT | NA | TRBD2 | TRBJ2-2 | TRBV2
CASSLSRDRNQPQHF | TGTGCCAGCAGCCTCTCCCGGGACAGAAATCAGCCCCAGCATTTT | NA | TRBD1 | TRBJ1-5 | TRBV7-6
CASSLGAPNTEAFF | TGCGCCAGCAGCTTAGGGGCACCGAACACTGAAGCTTTCTTT | NA | NA | TRBJ1-1 | TRBV5-1
CASSLGPESGNTIYF | TGTGCCAGCAGCTTAGGCCCCGAGTCTGGAAACACCATATATTTT | NA | NA | TRBJ1-3 | TRBV5-5
CASSVARGSSYNEQFF | TGTGCCAGCAGCGTAGCAAGGGGAAGCTCCTACAATGAGCAGTTCTTC | NA | NA | TRBJ2-1 | TRBV9
CASSSFRPLHF | TGTGCCAGCAGCTCATTCAGGCCCCTCCACTTT | NA | NA | TRBJ1-6 | TRBV7-9
CASIRPGQGTGELFF | TGTGCCAGCATTAGACCGGGACAGGGTACCGGGGAGCTGTTTTTT | NA | TRBD1 | TRBJ2-2 | TRBV6-5
CASSSGRFLGQPQHF | TGTGCCAGCAGTTCGGGACGGTTCCTTGGCCAGCCCCAGCATTTT | NA | NA | TRBJ1-5 | TRBV6-5
CASSPLAGGLEDTQYF | TGTGCCAGCTCACCGCTAGCGGGGGGGCTTGAAGATACGCAGTATTTT | NA | TRBD2 | TRBJ2-3 | TRBV18
CASGKELSTEAFF | TGTGCTAGTGGAAAAGAATTATCCACTGAAGCTTTCTTT | NA | NA | TRBJ1-1 | TRBV12-5
CASSSDSSHEQFF | TGTGCCAGCAGCTCCGACTCGTCCCATGAGCAGTTCTTC | NA | NA | TRBJ2-1 | TRBV5-4
CASSHPPRGNTEAFF | TGCGCCAGCAGCCACCCGCCAAGAGGGAACACTGAAGCTTTCTTT | NA | NA | TRBJ1-1 | TRBV4-1
CASSVVGGDTGELFF | TGTGCCAGCAGCGTAGTAGGGGGCGACACCGGGGAGCTGTTTTTT | NA | TRBD1 | TRBJ2-2 | TRBV11-2
CATSDVAKPDYGYTF | TGTGCCACCAGTGACGTGGCTAAACCAGACTATGGCTACACCTTC | NA | NA | TRBJ1-2 | TRBV24-1
CASSQGQTSGRARVEQFF | TGTGCCAGCAGCCAAGGTCAGACTAGCGGGAGGGCCCGGGTTGAGCAGTTCTTC | NA | TRBD2 | TRBJ2-1 | TRBV3-1/TRBV3-2